The 10 T cell receptor beta chains in this list originate from one sample, sequenced in a study of response to subunit inactivated influenza vaccine. From the RT-PCR reads, TCRdb called clonotypes with MiXCR, one entry per CDR3 protein. Seen here are around 530,000 distinct CDR3 sequences, 16% observed once, and the top ten hold less than 4%. The sequenced sample was CD4+ T cells sorted from PBMCs, obtained about 23 months after vaccination. Source of these receptors: a man between 50 and 69 years old who received an inactivated influenza vaccine.

The V and J genes are TRBV6-2 or TRBV6-3 and TRBJ2-5; TRBD1 might be the D (5 bases). The V gene's germline CDR1 is MNHEY and CDR2 SVGEGT. Trimming shortened V by 1 base and J by 3 bases, and 9 bases separated the two germline ends. This CDR3 is built from 14 residues. The CDR3 here is CASSYFNRKETQYF. CDR3 sequence (DNA): TGTGCCAGCAGTTACTTCAACAGGAAAGAGACCCAGTACTTC.

The genes are TRBV9 and TRBJ2-1; a weak D match, TRBD2 (6 bases). CDR1 SGDLS and CDR2 YYNGEE come from the germline V gene. V dropped 9 bases and J dropped 8 bases, with 21 bases sitting between them. This CDR3 comprises 14 residues. The CDR3 is CATSTGGIVYEQFF. The CDR3 DNA is TGTGCCACCTCTACCGGGGGAATTGTCTATGAGCAGTTCTTC. Drawing the rest from reference TRBV9 and TRBJ2-1, the complete variable domain is DSGVTQTPKHLITATGQRVTLRCSPRSGDLSVYWYQQSLDQGLQFLIQYYNGEERAKGNILERFSAQQFPDLHSELNLSSLELGDSALYFCATSTGGIVYEQFFGPGTRLTVL.

This chain links TRBV20-1 with TRBJ2-1; a weak D match, TRBD2 (6 bases). The CDR3 covers 14 residues. Germline CDR1 DFQATT, CDR2 SNEGSKA (reference sequence). Trimming left V 6 bases short and J 9 bases short, with 21 bases between. The chain's CDR3 is CSAPPNLANGEQFF. CDR3 DNA: TGCAGTGCCCCACCCAACCTAGCGAACGGTGAGCAGTTCTTC.

This clonotype has more than one count but fewer than ten. The chain couples TRBV5-1 to TRBJ2-6; unclear D gene. Trimming cost V 7 bases and J 0 bases, with 8 bases left between them. Germline V CDR1 and CDR2: SGHRS, YFSETQ. The CDR3 sequence is 14 residues long. This CDR3 is CASGSSSGANVLTF. DNA of the CDR3: TGCGCCAGCGGATCCTCCTCTGGGGCCAACGTCCTGACTTTC.

This chain links TRBV20-1 with TRBJ2-7, with 8 positions matching TRBD2. Germline loops: CDR1 DFQATT, CDR2 SNEGSKA (reference sequence). Trimming took 1 base from V and 4 from J; bases not matched to a gene: 3. This CDR3 region has 13 residues. CDR3 sequence: CSARGTSNYEQYF. The CDR3 DNA follows: TGCAGTGCTAGAGGGACTAGCAATTACGAGCAGTACTTC.

This clonotype was detected ten times or more. The chain couples TRBV12-3 or TRBV12-4 to TRBJ2-1; 9 bases line up with TRBD1. The CDR3 is 15 amino acids. Unmatched junction bases numbered 3, after V lost 6 bases and J lost 0 bases. CDR3 coding DNA: TGTGCCAGCAGCCAGACAGGGGGCTCCTACAATGAGCAGTTCTTC. Translating it yields CASSQTGGSYNEQFF.

The chain has TRBV7-6 and TRBJ1-4, with D hard to call. The CDR3 is made up of 15 amino acids. Trimming removed 5 bases at V and 7 bases at J, with 17 bases between. CDR1 and CDR2 (germline): SGHVS, FNYEAQ. In DNA form, the CDR3 reads TGTGCCAGCAGCAATGGGTACCAATCTCGTGAAAAACTGTTTTTT. This gives the protein CASSNGYQSREKLFF.

This rearrangement joins TRBV10-3 to TRBJ2-7, with TRBD2 matching over 10 bases. The length of the CDR3 is 14 residues. Germline CDR1 ENHRY, CDR2 SYGVKD. Trimming at V came to 8 bases and at J to 3 bases, leaving 7 bases not matched to a gene. The CDR3 here is CAIQRSSGSYEQYF. Here the CDR3 DNA reads TGTGCCATCCAACGTTCTAGCGGGAGCTACGAGCAGTACTTC.

This chain connects TRBV29-1 to TRBJ2-3; D is unresolved. The ends were cut back, 8 bases at V and 0 bases at J, with 21 bases in the middle. Per the germline V gene, CDR1 is SQVTM and CDR2 is ANQGSEA. The CDR3 is 16 amino acids. The DNA for the CDR3 is TGCAGCCTTCAAGTAAGAGGTTCGGCTAGCACAGATACGCAGTATTTT. Residues: CSLQVRGSASTDTQYF.

The chain joins TRBV20-1 to TRBJ2-7, with D unclear. Germline assignment: CDR1 DFQATT and CDR2 SNEGSKA (reference sequence). The length of the CDR3 is 11 residues. V was shortened by 5 bases and J by 9 bases, with 14 bases between the two germline ends. CDR3 DNA: TGCAGTGCTCCGGCCCCCTTCGGGCAGTACTTC. It translates to CSAPAPFGQYF.